The T cell receptor beta chain under discussion was sequenced for a study of T cells in Graves' hyperthyroidism and ophthalmopathy. General study findings and limits: The model predicted ophthalmopathy a median around 6 months before onset. Blood samples included most of the expanded thyroid clonotypes exceeding 0.001.

The CDR3 is 18 residues long. The V and J ends lost 1 base and 7 bases, in that order; junction bases with no gene match: 10. CDR1 and CDR2 (germline): SNHLY, FYNNEI. RNA transcripts yielded amplified TCR beta CDR3 regions. The primer set for the first-round RT-PCR of the TCR CDR3 was HTBI. TCRdb reprocessed the multiplex PCR reads via MiXCR and lists one record per CDR3 protein. Counted here are roughly 500,000 distinct CDR3 sequences, 40% to 50% occurring once; the ten biggest clones make up about two fifths. As regards this clonotype: The antigen is unknown.

Clinicians diagnosed patients from clinical symptoms, serum thyroxine and TRAb, thyroid ultrasound and orbital computed tomography. The chain recombines TRBV2 with TRBJ2-2, with 12 bases lining up with TRBD2. This sequence was found in an adult woman with Graves' disease, either hyperthyroidism or ophthalmopathy (not recorded which). The sequenced sample consisted of peripheral blood or thyroid tissue (not recorded which). CDR3 amino acids: CASSEGETLAGGVGELFF. DNA of the CDR3: TGTGCCAGCAGTGAAGGGGAGACCCTAGCGGGAGGGGTCGGGGAGCTGTTTTTT.